One sample yielded the 26 T cell receptor beta chains listed below, sequenced in a study of T cells in tumors after PD-1 blockade. Repertoires were generated with immunoSEQ multiplex PCR, while TCRdb's copy carries only in-frame clones and drops some. The repertoire holds about 60,000 clones, under 80% seen once, with approximately 4.5% in the top ten. The sample was PBMCs, taken after anti-PD-1 treatment. The origin of the receptors is a human donor with basal cell carcinoma.

This clone has just a few counts. The gene calls are TRBV7-6 and TRBJ2-7; TRBD1 matches 9 bases. Germline values: CDR1 SGHVS, CDR2 FNYEAQ. Trimming cost V 6 bases and J 5 bases; bases outside gene matches: 8. The CDR3 contains 14 residues. The CDR3 loop is CASRPGTGRNEQYF. The CDR3 DNA reads as TGTGCCAGCAGGCCCGGGACAGGGCGCAACGAGCAGTACTTC.

A few counts support this clone. The CDR3 loop reads CASIGFSASGNTIYF. CDR3 in DNA: TGTGCCAGCATAGGCTTCAGCGCCTCTGGAAACACCATATATTTT. The rearrangement links TRBV2 to TRBJ1-3; D gene ambiguous. Germline values: CDR1 SNHLY, CDR2 FYNNEI. Trimming left V 7 bases short and J 0 bases short, with 13 bases between. CDR3 length: 15 residues. The whole variable domain, remainder taken from reference TRBV2 and TRBJ1-3, is EPEVTQTPSHQVTQMGQEVILRCVPISNHLYFYWYRQILGQKVEFLVSFYNNEISEKSEIFDDQFSVERPDGSNFTLKIRSTKLEDSAMYFCASIGFSASGNTIYFGEGSWLTVV.

The V gene is TRBV7-2, the J gene TRBJ2-7; 7 bases are shared with TRBD2. The V and J ends lost 3 bases and 1 base, in that order; junction bases with no gene match: 3. In germline, CDR1 is SGHTA, CDR2 FQGNSA. The length of the CDR3 is 14 residues. CDR3 bases: TGTGCCAGCAGCTTGGGGGGGGTATCCTACGAGCAGTACTTC. Encoded protein: CASSLGGVSYEQYF.

The gene calls are TRBV5-1 and TRBJ1-1, with 10 bases fitting TRBD1. Germline V gene lookup returns CDR1 SGHRS and CDR2 YFSETQ. Trimming removed 5 bases from V and 4 bases from J; junction bases left unmatched: 5. The CDR3 extends over 14 amino acids. Written as DNA, the CDR3 is TGCGCCAGCAGAAAGGGACAGGGGACCACTGAAGCTTTCTTT. This codes for CASRKGQGTTEAFF.

A note on this clone: Its ends do not fully match the called genes, so a read error is possible. The chain couples TRBV9 to TRBJ1-6; 10 nucleotides agree with TRBD1. There are 16 residues in the CDR3. Germline CDR1 is SGDLS and CDR2 is YYNGEE. The CDR3 bases are TGTGCCCGCAGGGGGGGGACCGGGACAGGGGATTCACCCCTCCACTTT. It is translated as CARRGGTGTGDSPLHF.

The chain carries TRBV7-2 and TRBJ1-2; tentative D call: TRBD1 (6 bases). CDR3 length equals 14 residues. The germline gives CDR1 SGHTA, CDR2 FQGNSA. V was clipped by 4 bases and J by 7 bases, with 16 bases between them. The CDR3 is CASSSSLGGGGYTF. The CDR3 DNA is TGTGCCAGCAGCTCTTCCTTGGGGGGCGGTGGCTACACCTTC.

J is TRBJ2-5 and V is TRBV5-1; a possible D gene is TRBD2 (5 bases). The germline V gene encodes CDR1 SGHRS and CDR2 YFSETQ. This CDR3 is 15 amino acids long. Deletions cut 0 bases from V and 5 bases from J, with 14 bases between. Here the CDR3 DNA reads TGCGCCAGCAGCTTGGGGAACGGTGGGAGCGAGACCCAGTACTTC. It yields the protein CASSLGNGGSETQYF.

This clone was recorded a few times. V and J are TRBV15 and TRBJ2-2, with D perhaps matching TRBD1 (8 bases). Germline CDR1 is LNHNV and CDR2 is YYDKDF (reference sequence). This CDR3 has 15 amino acids. V gave up 5 bases and J gave up 5 bases, with 15 bases separating them. CDR3 residues: CATSFDRGGTGELFF. Written as DNA, the CDR3 is TGTGCCACCAGCTTCGACAGGGGAGGGACCGGGGAGCTGTTTTTT.

The CDR3 DNA reads as TGTGCCAGCAGCTTAAACAGGTTCAATGAGCAGTTCTTC. It is translated as CASSLNRFNEQFF. The J gene is TRBJ2-1, the V gene TRBV7-6; D perhaps matches TRBD1 (5 bases). Deletions cut 2 bases from V and 6 bases from J, with 8 bases between. Germline V gene sequence: CDR1 SGHVS, CDR2 FNYEAQ. CDR3 size: 13 residues.

In DNA, the CDR3 is TGCGCCAGCAGCGCAAGGGGGCCCGGGAACACTGAAGCTTTCTTT. It is translated as CASSARGPGNTEAFF. This chain joins TRBV5-1 and TRBJ1-1; 7 bases are shared with TRBD1. CDR1 and CDR2 (germline): SGHRS, YFSETQ. With 4 bases clipped from V and 1 base from J, the junction kept 7 bases outside the gene matches. CDR3 length equals 15 residues.

CDR3 DNA: TGTGCCAGCAGTCAAAGAAAGACAGGGATTAAAGATACGCAGTATTTT. Protein sequence: CASSQRKTGIKDTQYF. The gene calls are TRBV28 and TRBJ2-3, with 7 bases aligning to TRBD1. J was trimmed by 5 bases and V by 5 bases; bases with no gene match: 13. CDR3 length equals 16 residues. Germline CDR1 and CDR2: MDHEN and SYDVKM.

J is TRBJ1-5 and V is TRBV4-2; a possible D gene is TRBD1 (6 bases). Trimming removed 0 bases at V and 5 bases at J, with 11 bases between. The CDR3 has 15 amino acids. Germline V gene lookup returns CDR1 LGHNA and CDR2 YNFKEQ. The CDR3 loop is CASSQDGQLDQPQHF. Written as DNA, the CDR3 is TGTGCCAGCAGCCAAGATGGACAGTTGGATCAGCCCCAGCATTTT.

This clone has a single count. This chain links TRBV3-1 (or the pseudogene TRBV3-2) with TRBJ2-1; D gene uncertain. CDR1 and CDR2 from the germline V gene are LGHDT and YNNKEL (reference sequence). Trimming cost V 1 base and J 8 bases, with 15 bases left between them. This CDR3 spans 15 amino acids. CDR3 sequence reads: CASSQGRGRSHEQFF. CDR3 coding DNA: TGTGCCAGCAGCCAAGGAAGAGGAAGAAGCCATGAGCAGTTCTTC.

The chain has TRBV30 and TRBJ1-1; D gene ambiguous. The V and J ends lost 2 bases and 4 bases respectively, with 17 bases between them. Germline loops: CDR1 GTSNPN, CDR2 SVGIG (reference sequence). The CDR3 runs to 15 residues. The CDR3 bases are TGTGCCTGGAGTCGTGCAGGTTTCGGGGTCACTGAAGCTTTCTTT. Its protein is CAWSRAGFGVTEAFF.

The V and J genes are TRBV4-1 and TRBJ1-4; no clear D. The CDR3 contains 13 residues. V lost 6 bases to trimming and J lost 8 bases, with 13 bases between them. The germline V gene has CDR1 MGHRA and CDR2 YSYEKL. The DNA for the CDR3 is TGCGCCAGCAGTCAGACCCGTGGAGAAAAACTGTTTTTT. Amino acid sequence: CASSQTRGEKLFF.

The rearrangement uses TRBV6-4 and TRBJ1-5; D perhaps matches TRBD1 (6 bases). V was pared by 6 bases and J by 5 bases, with 14 bases between. The germline V gene encodes CDR1 MRHNA and CDR2 SNTAGT. This CDR3 has 14 amino acids. In DNA form, the CDR3 reads TGTGCCAGCAGAAGCTCAGGGGTGGATCAGCCCCAGCATTTT. It is translated as CASRSSGVDQPQHF.

The chain recombines TRBV3-1 (or the pseudogene TRBV3-2) with TRBJ2-7; 8 bases fit TRBD1. This CDR3 contains 14 residues. Trimming at V came to 1 base and at J to 6 bases, leaving 5 bases not matched to a gene. The germline V gene has CDR1 LGHDT and CDR2 YNNKEL (reference sequence). The CDR3 loop is CASSQAAGGAEQYF. CDR3 DNA: TGTGCCAGCAGCCAAGCGGCAGGGGGCGCCGAGCAGTACTTC.

This clone has a single count. The J gene is TRBJ1-1, the V gene TRBV12-5, with D unclear. Germline loops: CDR1 LGHNT, CDR2 FRNRAP. Trimming pared 2 bases from V and 6 bases from J, leaving 16 bases between. This CDR3 contains 15 residues. Here the CDR3 reads CASGLFQYEGSEAFF. The DNA of the CDR3 is TGTGCTAGTGGTTTGTTTCAGTACGAGGGCTCTGAAGCTTTCTTT. Complete variable domain (other parts from reference TRBV12-5 and TRBJ1-1): DARVTQTPRHKVTEMGQEVTMRCQPILGHNTVFWYRQTMMQGLELLAYFRNRAPLDDSGMPKDRFSAEMPDATLATLKIQPSEPRDSAVYFCASGLFQYEGSEAFFGQGTRLTVV.

The gene calls are TRBV2 and TRBJ1-1; no definite D call. The V and J ends lost 7 bases and 3 bases respectively, with 9 bases between them. The V gene's germline CDR1 is SNHLY and CDR2 FYNNEI. The length of the CDR3 is 12 residues. The CDR3, as DNA: TGTGCCAGCAACAGACTGTACACTGAAGCTTTCTTT. Protein sequence: CASNRLYTEAFF.

This chain uses TRBV18 with TRBJ1-1; possibly TRBD1 for D (5 bases). Between the trimmed V and J ends, which lost 3 bases and 0 bases, there was a span of 8 bases. The CDR3 sequence is 14 residues long. Germline V gene data show CDR1 as KGHSH and CDR2 as LQKENI. The CDR3, as DNA: TGTGCCAGCTCACCGGTACAGGTGAACACTGAAGCTTTCTTT. Translated, it gives CASSPVQVNTEAFF.

The rearrangement joins TRBV30 to TRBJ2-5, with D perhaps TRBD1 or TRBD2 (6 bases each). The V and J ends lost 2 bases and 5 bases respectively, with 12 bases between them. Looked up from germline, CDR1 is GTSNPN and CDR2 is SVGIG (reference sequence). CDR3 length: 13 residues. The CDR3 here is CAWSRGAAETQYF. CDR3 bases: TGTGCCTGGAGTAGGGGGGCCGCGGAGACCCAGTACTTC.

The V and J genes are TRBV27 and TRBJ2-7; 13 nucleotides line up with TRBD2. Trimming cost V 5 bases and J 2 bases; bases outside gene matches: 6. This CDR3 has 16 residues. Per the germline V gene, CDR1 is MNHEY and CDR2 is SMNVEV (reference sequence). In DNA, the CDR3 is TGTGCCAGCAGTCCCGCGGGACTAGCGGGGACCTACGAGCAGTACTTC. It specifies CASSPAGLAGTYEQYF.

The rearrangement joins TRBV13 to TRBJ2-7; TRBD1 matches 9 bases. J was trimmed by 7 bases and V by 0 bases; bases with no gene match: 4. Germline V gene sequence: CDR1 PRHDT, CDR2 FYEKMQ (reference sequence). The CDR3 is 14 amino acids. The CDR3 DNA sequence: TGTGCCAGCAGCTTAGGGGACAGGGGTGGGGAGCAGTACTTC. Protein product: CASSLGDRGGEQYF.

This clone is a singleton in its sample. The chain is built from TRBV10-1 and TRBJ2-2; D perhaps matches TRBD1 (5 bases). CDR1 WNHNN and CDR2 SYGVQD come from the germline V gene (reference sequence). V shed 6 bases and J shed 5 bases, with 10 bases lying between them. There are 13 residues in the CDR3. The CDR3 reads CASRTDATGELFF. The CDR3 DNA sequence: TGCGCCAGCAGGACAGATGCTACCGGGGAGCTGTTTTTT.

This chain links TRBV30 with TRBJ2-4; possible D gene TRBD1, 6 bases. The CDR3 runs 14 residues. Trimming took 4 bases from V and 5 from J, leaving 15 bases between them. Germline lookup yields CDR1 GTSNPN and CDR2 SVGIG (reference sequence). The CDR3 DNA reads TGTGCCTGGAACAGGGAAGGCCACCAAAACATTCAGTACTTC. It codes for CAWNREGHQNIQYF.

This clone was recorded a few times. The V call is TRBV4-1, the J call TRBJ2-5, with unresolved D. The CDR3 contains 13 residues. Germline values: CDR1 MGHRA, CDR2 YSYEKL. Trimming cost V 1 base and J 4 bases, with 7 bases left between them. CDR3 DNA sequence: TGCGCCAGCAGCCAAGTCGCCCGAGAGACCCAGTACTTC. Its protein is CASSQVARETQYF.